This T cell receptor (beta chain) appears in the sequencing data of a study of metastatic and nonmetastatic thyroid tumors. Study context: Samples came from malignant and benign thyroid patients, and repertoires were compared across blood and tumor or nodule tissue.

Not a single patient had been given any form of treatment at any point before undergoing thyroid surgery. This clone was seen ten or more times. TCRdb reprocessed the PCR reads via MiXCR. The sample holds some 83,000 clones; roughly an eighth are singletons and the top ten take over 7%. Per germline, CDR1 SGDLS and CDR2 YYNGEE. J gave up 1 base and V 3 bases, and 12 bases lay outside the gene matches. CDR3 length: 17 residues. Sequenced: tumor tissue. The source of this sequence is a female donor with papillary thyroid cancer or a benign thyroid nodule (not recorded which). Some clones in this sample may be carry-over from other donors' samples. V usage is TRBV9 and J usage is TRBJ1-1; 7 bases agree with TRBD1. For the CDR3, the DNA is TGTGCCAGCAGCGCCCTAACGAGGGGGCTTGGGAACACTGAAGCTTTCTTT. As protein: CASSALTRGLGNTEAFF.